This is a list of T cell receptor beta chains from one sample in a study of lymphopenia after photon versus proton radiotherapy. Sequencing used immunoSEQ multiplex PCR; TCRdb keeps in-frame clones, though not all of them. The top ten clones hold approximately 4.8% of a sample with approximately 170,000 clones, 88% of them seen once. The source material was peripheral blood, sampled from a patient treated with photon-based radiotherapy. The receptors here all came from a man in his fifties with gastric cancer. The CDR3 runs from the conserved cysteine through the conserved F or W. Fields, in order: V gene, CDR3 protein.

v_gene: TRBV18; CDR3aa: CASSPPGQGTDTQYF
v_gene: TRBV28; CDR3aa: CASKVHSYNEQFF
v_gene: TRBV7-9; CDR3aa: CASSLGSVGGQVEQYF
v_gene: TRBV7-9; CDR3aa: CASSDRTSVNEQFF
v_gene: TRBV5-1; CDR3aa: CASSPGAPQETQYF
v_gene: TRBV9; CDR3aa: CASSVDRTDTEAFF
v_gene: TRBV6-6; CDR3aa: CASRGGAGEKLFF
v_gene: TRBV2; CDR3aa: CASRRENTGELFF
v_gene: TRBV2; CDR3aa: CASSVTGTGKETQYF
v_gene: TRBV27; CDR3aa: CASSLRLGTRAKDTQYF
v_gene: TRBV6-5; CDR3aa: CASSYIGRSYEQYF
v_gene: TRBV15; CDR3aa: CATSRARGTNTEAFF
v_gene: TRBV7-9; CDR3aa: CASSLVLLGTGGETQYF
v_gene: TRBV4-1; CDR3aa: CASSQVAAGEYEQYF
v_gene: TRBV19; CDR3aa: CASSITGDYYGYTF
v_gene: TRBV30; CDR3aa: CAWSVRAGISGNTIYF
v_gene: TRBV10-3; CDR3aa: CAISESGAVGEQYF
v_gene: TRBV25-1; CDR3aa: CASSDPGRDTQYF
v_gene: TRBV29-1; CDR3aa: CSVAPGLAGGGEQFF
v_gene: TRBV7-9; CDR3aa: CASSLLAGGEAFF
v_gene: TRBV7-3; CDR3aa: CASSSIAGVADTQYF
v_gene: TRBV30; CDR3aa: CAWSRPLQQGRGSYEQYF
v_gene: TRBV2; CDR3aa: CASSEAEWTEAFF
v_gene: TRBV5-1; CDR3aa: CASSLRGYQPQHF
v_gene: TRBV6-5; CDR3aa: CASIDDRGRLGEQFF
v_gene: TRBV7-6; CDR3aa: CASSLAGGDTQYF
v_gene: TRBV30; CDR3aa: CAWTTGERQPQHF
v_gene: TRBV6-6; CDR3aa: CASSTPWNTEAFF
v_gene: TRBV11-2; CDR3aa: CASSLSTSGSPYEQYF
v_gene: TRBV6-5; CDR3aa: CASRARTGWLTEAFF
v_gene: TRBV5-1; CDR3aa: CASSEGQSSGNTIYF